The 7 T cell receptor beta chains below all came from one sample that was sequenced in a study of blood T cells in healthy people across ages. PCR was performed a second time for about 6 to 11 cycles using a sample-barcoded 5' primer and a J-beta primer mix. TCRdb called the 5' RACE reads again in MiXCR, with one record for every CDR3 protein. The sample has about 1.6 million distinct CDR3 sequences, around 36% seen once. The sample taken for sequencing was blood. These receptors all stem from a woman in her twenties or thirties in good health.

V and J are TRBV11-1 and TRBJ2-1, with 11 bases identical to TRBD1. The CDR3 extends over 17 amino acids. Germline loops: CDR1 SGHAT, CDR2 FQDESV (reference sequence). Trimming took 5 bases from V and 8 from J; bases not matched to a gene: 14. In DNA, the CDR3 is TGTGCCAGCAGCAAACGAAGTACGGGACAGGGGGACCATGAGCAGTTCTTC. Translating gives CASSKRSTGQGDHEQFF.

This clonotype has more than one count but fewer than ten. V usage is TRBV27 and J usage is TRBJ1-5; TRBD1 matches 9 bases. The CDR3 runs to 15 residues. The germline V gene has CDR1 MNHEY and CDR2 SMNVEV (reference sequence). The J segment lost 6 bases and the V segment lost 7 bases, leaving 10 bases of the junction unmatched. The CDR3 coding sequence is TGTGCCAGCAATCCCCGTGGGACAGGGTCTCAGCCCCAGCATTTT. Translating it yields CASNPRGTGSQPQHF.

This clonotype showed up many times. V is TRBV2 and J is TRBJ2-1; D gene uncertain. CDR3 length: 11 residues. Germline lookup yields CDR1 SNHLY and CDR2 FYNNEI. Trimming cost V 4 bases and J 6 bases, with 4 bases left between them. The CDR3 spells CASSALNEQFF. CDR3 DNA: TGTGCCAGCAGTGCTCTCAATGAGCAGTTCTTC.

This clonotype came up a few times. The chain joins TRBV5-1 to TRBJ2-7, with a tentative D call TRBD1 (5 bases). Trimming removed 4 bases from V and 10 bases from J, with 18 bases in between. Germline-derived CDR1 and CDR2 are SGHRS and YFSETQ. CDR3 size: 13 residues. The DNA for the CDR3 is TGCGCCAGCAGCAACTCTAGACAGACGCTACAGTACTTC. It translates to CASSNSRQTLQYF.

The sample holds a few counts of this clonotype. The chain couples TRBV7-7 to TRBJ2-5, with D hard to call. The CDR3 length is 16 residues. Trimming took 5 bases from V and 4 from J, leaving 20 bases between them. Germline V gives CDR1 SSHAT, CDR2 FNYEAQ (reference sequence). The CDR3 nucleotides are TGTGCCAGCAGCCCCTCCAAGCTCGTACCGGGAGAGACCCAGTACTTC. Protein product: CASSPSKLVPGETQYF.

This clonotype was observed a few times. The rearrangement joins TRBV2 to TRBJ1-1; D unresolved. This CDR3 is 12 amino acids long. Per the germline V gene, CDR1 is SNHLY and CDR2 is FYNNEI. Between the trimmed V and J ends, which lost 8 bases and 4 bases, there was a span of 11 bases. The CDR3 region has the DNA TGTGCCAGCGGGCAGGTATCCACTGAAGCTTTCTTT. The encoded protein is CASGQVSTEAFF. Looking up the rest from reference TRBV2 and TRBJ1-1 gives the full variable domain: EPEVTQTPSHQVTQMGQEVILRCVPISNHLYFYWYRQILGQKVEFLVSFYNNEISEKSEIFDDQFSVERPDGSNFTLKIRSTKLEDSAMYFCASGQVSTEAFFGQGTRLTVV.

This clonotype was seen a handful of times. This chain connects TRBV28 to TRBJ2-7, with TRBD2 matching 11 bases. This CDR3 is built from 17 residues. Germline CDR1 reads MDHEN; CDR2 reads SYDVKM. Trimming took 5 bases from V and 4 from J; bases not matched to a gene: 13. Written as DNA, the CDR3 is TGTGCCAGCAGTCCCCCCCCTACTAGCGGGAGCCTTTACGAGCAGTACTTC. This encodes CASSPPPTSGSLYEQYF.